Listed below are T cell receptor beta chains from one sample, sequenced in a study of shared clonotypes between healthy human individuals. The protocol was immunoSEQ multiplex PCR, while the TCRdb copy is restricted to in-frame clones and leaves out a portion. Among some 2 million clones listed, 85% to 95% were seen once. Input material: naive CD4+ T cells sorted from blood. These receptors were collected from a man aged 18 to 29 in good health. CDR3s include the opening cysteine and the closing phenylalanine or tryptophan. A D gene is named only where the DNA matches it firmly.

- | TRBJ2-7 | TRBV5-6 | TGTGCCAGCAGCTTCGACGGTAGGGGCTCCTACGAGCAGTACTTC | CASSFDGRGSYEQYF
- | TRBJ2-7 | TRBV18 | TGTGCCAGCTCGCGGTGGGGGTACGAGCAGTACTTC | CASSRWGYEQYF
TRBD1 | TRBJ2-7 | TRBV10-2 | TGCGCCAGCAGTCCAGGGACAGGTGGCTACGAGCAGTACTTC | CASSPGTGGYEQYF
- | TRBJ2-2 | TRBV10-3 | TGTGCCATCAGGGCCTTAGGGAACACCGGGGAGCTGTTTTTT | CAIRALGNTGELFF
TRBD2 | TRBJ2-1 | TRBV7-6 | TGTGCCAGCAACCACCGGCGGGAGGGCGGAGATGAGCAGTTCTTC | CASNHRREGGDEQFF
- | TRBJ2-4 | TRBV10-3 | TGTGCCATCTCGGACAGTCTAGCCAAAAACATTCAGTACTTC | CAISDSLAKNIQYF
TRBD1 | TRBJ1-6 | TRBV27 | TGTGCCAGCGGGCAGGGGGCGGCGAATAATTCACCCCTCCACTTT | CASGQGAANNSPLHF
- | TRBJ1-1 | TRBV25-1 | TGTGCCAGCAGTGAAGGGCAGTGGACTGAAGCTTTCTTT | CASSEGQWTEAFF
- | TRBJ2-3 | TRBV7-9 | TGTGCCAGCAGCTTCAACGCAGATACGCAGTATTTT | CASSFNADTQYF
- | TRBJ1-5 | TRBV5-1 | TGCGCCAGCAGCCGACCAGGGACCCCGATCGATCGGCCCCAGCATTTT | CASSRPGTPIDRPQHF
- | TRBJ2-1 | TRBV4-3 | TGCGCCAGCAGCCAAGACCTGCGGGACAATGAGCAGTTCTTC | CASSQDLRDNEQFF
- | TRBJ1-6 | TRBV10-3 | TGTGCCATCAGTGAGGGAGGTAATTCACCCCTCCACTTT | CAISEGGNSPLHF
- | TRBJ1-3 | TRBV6-5 | TGTGCCAGTGGACCCGCGGAAGGAAACACCATATATTTT | CASGPAEGNTIYF
- | TRBJ2-5 | TRBV5-8 | TGTGCCAGCAGCTTGGCCAAGGGCAGGGCGGGGGAGACCCAGTACTTC | CASSLAKGRAGETQYF
TRBD1 | TRBJ1-6 | TRBV7-2 | TGTGCCAGCAGCGTGGGACAGGGGGTACTCCACTTT | CASSVGQGVLHF
- | TRBJ1-3 | TRBV18 | TGTGCCAGCTCAGGAGGACAGCCTGGAAACACCATATATTTT | CASSGGQPGNTIYF
- | TRBJ2-3 | TRBV30 | TGTGCCTGGAGTAGTCTAGCGTATACGCAGTATTTT | CAWSSLAYTQYF
- | TRBJ2-7 | TRBV10-1 | TGCGCCAGCAGTGAGGATCCCACTACCTACGAGCAGTACTTC | CASSEDPTTYEQYF
TRBD2 | TRBJ2-5 | TRBV5-1 | TGCGCCAGCTCTATTGAGCCGGGACTAGCAGCCTGGTACTTC | CASSIEPGLAAWYF
- | TRBJ1-3 | TRBV2 | TGTGCCAGCAGTGAGGGGTCCGCTAGAAACACCATATATTTT | CASSEGSARNTIYF
- | TRBJ2-7 | TRBV10-3 | TGTGCCATCAGTGAGACAGGACCCTACGAGCAGTACTTC | CAISETGPYEQYF
TRBD2 | TRBJ2-1 | TRBV5-1 | TGCGCCAGCAGCCTCGGGACTAGCGGGGGGCCGACTGAGCAGTTCTTC | CASSLGTSGGPTEQFF
- | TRBJ1-6 | TRBV11-3 | TGTGCCAGCAGCTTAAGTGCAGAGCGTTCACCCCTCCACTTT | CASSLSAERSPLHF
TRBD2 | TRBJ2-1 | TRBV12-5 | TGTGCTAGTGGTTTGGACCCCGGGACTAGCGGGGGGAGCTCCTACAATGAGCAGTTCTTC | CASGLDPGTSGGSSYNEQFF